One sample yielded the 18 T cell receptor beta chains listed below, sequenced in a study of cytomegalovirus exposure and HLA in healthy donors. PCR amplification relied on 60 Vbeta primers (plus 13 Jbeta primers). Profiling relied on immunoSEQ multiplex PCR, and the TCRdb table lists in-frame clones only, not all of them. Of over 130,000 clones listed, less than 85% are singletons. Material: PBMCs. These receptors were taken from a man over 45 in good health and CMV-seropositive.

The chain is built from TRBV5-1 and TRBJ2-3; 13 bases are a match to TRBD2. Germline values: CDR1 SGHRS, CDR2 YFSETQ. CDR3 size: 16 residues. J lost 5 bases, V lost 0 bases, and 3 bases had no gene match. The CDR3 DNA sequence: TGCGCCAGCAGCTTGGGACTAGCGGGAGGCGTAGATACGCAGTATTTT. The encoded protein is CASSLGLAGGVDTQYF.

The chain employs TRBV5-6 and TRBJ1-6, with 9 bases lining up with TRBD1. Germline assignment: CDR1 SGHDT and CDR2 YYEEEE. The CDR3 runs 17 residues. The ends lost 1 base at V and 9 bases at J; junction bases unmatched: 11. CDR3 residues: CASSLPRTGVPVSPLHF. The CDR3 DNA follows: TGTGCCAGCAGCTTGCCACGGACAGGGGTCCCGGTTTCACCCCTCCACTTT.

This chain links TRBV7-2 with TRBJ2-7; 7 positions match TRBD2. This CDR3 is built from 14 residues. The V gene's germline CDR1 is SGHTA and CDR2 FQGNSA. The trim removed 5 bases at V and 6 bases at J, leaving 10 bases unmatched. CDR3 in DNA: TGTGCCAGCAGCCCCGTCCGGACTAGTACCGAGCAGTACTTC. Translated, it gives CASSPVRTSTEQYF.

The genes are TRBV28 and TRBJ2-2; 7 bases fit TRBD1. Germline V gives CDR1 MDHEN, CDR2 SYDVKM. The V segment lost 1 base and the J segment 4 bases; nucleotides outside the gene matches: 6. CDR3 length equals 16 residues. DNA of the CDR3: TGTGCCAGCAGTTTATTTAGGGGGCAGATCACCGGGGAGCTGTTTTTT. Translating it yields CASSLFRGQITGELFF.

The rearrangement links TRBV9 to TRBJ2-6, with TRBD1 identical over 8 bases. The germline V gene has CDR1 SGDLS and CDR2 YYNGEE. The CDR3 length is 17 residues. With 4 bases clipped from V and 0 bases from J, the junction kept 6 bases outside the gene matches. DNA for the CDR3: TGTGCCAGCAGCACGCGGACAGGGACCTCTGGGGCCAACGTCCTGACTTTC. The encoded protein is CASSTRTGTSGANVLTF.

This chain connects TRBV5-1 to TRBJ1-6; weak D call: TRBD1 (6 bases). This CDR3 has 16 amino acids. V lost 4 bases, J lost 2 bases, and 13 bases lay in between. CDR1 and CDR2 (germline): SGHRS, YFSETQ. This chain's CDR3 is CASSPDGQTYNSPLHF. Here the CDR3 DNA reads TGCGCCAGCAGCCCAGACGGACAGACCTATAATTCACCCCTCCACTTT.

The chain employs TRBV7-9 and TRBJ2-7; 10 bases fit TRBD1. This CDR3 is 14 amino acids long. Looked up from germline, CDR1 is SEHNR and CDR2 is FQNEAQ (reference sequence). J was trimmed by 3 bases and V by 3 bases; bases with no gene match: 2. CDR3 sequence (DNA): TGTGCCAGCAGCTTCGGGACAGGGGTCTACGAGCAGTACTTC. It specifies CASSFGTGVYEQYF.

The J gene is TRBJ2-3, the V gene TRBV28; no clear D gene. The CDR3 has 13 residues. V was shortened by 2 bases and J by 5 bases, with 8 bases between the two germline ends. Germline CDR1 MDHEN, CDR2 SYDVKM. The CDR3 DNA reads as TGTGCCAGCAGTTTAATTGGCCAAGATACGCAGTATTTT. It codes for CASSLIGQDTQYF.

DNA for the CDR3: TGTGCCAGCACTACCGTAGGCAGGCCTAACTATGGCTACACCTTC. This gives the protein CASTTVGRPNYGYTF. The chain links TRBV6-6 to TRBJ1-2; D uncertain. The V gene lost 7 bases and the J gene lost 0 bases, with 15 bases spanning the gap. CDR1 and CDR2 from the germline V gene are MNHNY and SVGAGI (reference sequence). The CDR3 spans 15 residues.

The genes are TRBV10-2 and TRBJ1-2; a possible D gene is TRBD1 (5 bases). The CDR3 length is 17 residues. V was trimmed by 3 bases and J by 4 bases, leaving 21 bases between them. Germline V gene lookup returns CDR1 WSHSY and CDR2 SAAADI. Written as DNA, the CDR3 is TGCGCCAGCAGTGACTCGCCCTACCGACAGCCTCTCTATGGCTACACCTTC. Translated, it gives CASSDSPYRQPLYGYTF.

This clone was seen once. The rearrangement uses TRBV5-4 and TRBJ2-1, with a tentative D call TRBD2 (5 bases). V gave up 2 bases and J gave up 2 bases, with 14 bases separating them. There are 16 residues in the CDR3. The germline CDR1 and CDR2 sequences are SGHNT and YYREEE (reference sequence). The CDR3 DNA reads as TGTGCCAGCAGCTTCTCGAGAGGGCTAGCCTACAATGAGCAGTTCTTC. As protein: CASSFSRGLAYNEQFF.

The rearrangement uses TRBV2 and TRBJ1-4; D gene unclear. The CDR3 has 14 residues. Germline CDR1 is SNHLY and CDR2 is FYNNEI. Trimming took off 6 bases at V and 4 bases at J, with 12 bases between the two ends. CDR3 DNA: TGTGCCAGCAGGCTCGGGGAAATTAATGAAAAACTGTTTTTT. It translates to CASRLGEINEKLFF.

A single count supports this clone. The genes are TRBV27 and TRBJ2-7; possibly TRBD1 for D (6 bases). The CDR3 extends over 13 amino acids. Trimming removed 3 bases from V and 0 bases from J, with 6 bases in between. Germline V gene sequence: CDR1 MNHEY, CDR2 SMNVEV (reference sequence). CDR3 amino acids: CASSLGASYEQYF. The CDR3 nucleotides read TGTGCCAGCAGTTTGGGGGCCTCCTACGAGCAGTACTTC.

The CDR3 loop reads CASSFPSGTYNEQFF. CDR3 bases: TGTGCCAGCAGCTTCCCTAGCGGGACCTACAATGAGCAGTTCTTC. The chain couples TRBV5-4 to TRBJ2-1, with 9 positions matching TRBD2. In germline, CDR1 is SGHNT, CDR2 YYREEE (reference sequence). The junction had 2 bases not matched to a gene; V was cut back by 2 bases and J by 2 bases. The CDR3 has 15 residues.

V is TRBV5-1 and J is TRBJ2-1, with 8 bases fitting TRBD2. Unmatched junction bases numbered 3, after V lost 4 bases and J lost 0 bases. Germline values: CDR1 SGHRS, CDR2 YFSETQ. This CDR3 contains 15 residues. CDR3 protein: CASSPGLGSYNEQFF. CDR3 bases: TGCGCCAGCAGCCCGGGACTAGGCTCCTACAATGAGCAGTTCTTC.

A few counts support this clone. This chain links TRBV4-1 with TRBJ1-2; TRBD1 matches 10 bases. The length of the CDR3 is 15 residues. V lost 2 bases to trimming and J lost 4 bases; unmatched junction nucleotides: 4. The germline V gene has CDR1 MGHRA and CDR2 YSYEKL. The CDR3 DNA reads as TGCGCCAGCAGCCAACCGGGACAGGGGATCTATGGCTACACCTTC. It specifies CASSQPGQGIYGYTF.

J is TRBJ1-1 and V is TRBV10-3, with 9 bases identical to TRBD1. V trimming: 11 bases; J trimming: 0 bases; junction bases outside the gene matches: 4. CDR1 ENHRY and CDR2 SYGVKD come from the germline V gene. The CDR3 totals 13 residues. For the CDR3, the DNA is TGTGCCGCCGGGGACAGGGTGAACACTGAAGCTTTCTTT. Residues: CAAGDRVNTEAFF.

This chain uses TRBV11-2 with TRBJ1-3; D uncertain. V was cut by 2 bases and J by 0 bases, with 11 bases left in between. Germline V lookup: CDR1 SGHAT, CDR2 FQNNGV. This CDR3 region has 16 residues. CDR3 nucleotides: TGTGCCAGCAGCTTACCCTCGGACTACTCTGGAAACACCATATATTTT. Amino acid sequence: CASSLPSDYSGNTIYF.